The 31 T cell receptor beta chains presented below share a single source sample, sequenced in a study of CD8 T cells in ankylosing spondylitis. TCRdb passed the 5' RACE reads through MiXCR, listing each CDR3 protein once. This table has around 300,000 distinct CDR3 sequences, around 10% appearing once. What was sequenced was blood, either unsorted or a sorted T cell fraction (not recorded which). These receptor sequences come from a female donor with ankylosing spondylitis or in good health (not recorded which).

This clonotype was seen many times. The chain links TRBV29-1 to TRBJ2-5; possibly TRBD1 for D (5 bases). V was clipped by 6 bases and J by 5 bases, with 13 bases between them. The germline V gene encodes CDR1 SQVTM and CDR2 ANQGSEA. The CDR3 loop spans 12 amino acids. CDR3 nucleotides: TGCAGCGTGGGGCCCGTCCGGGAGACCCAGTACTTC. Its translation: CSVGPVRETQYF.

This clonotype was seen at least ten times. This rearrangement joins TRBV5-1 to TRBJ2-2; D is unclear. The CDR3 runs 14 residues. Germline-derived CDR1 and CDR2 are SGHRS and YFSETQ. V was pared by 3 bases and J by 4 bases, with 10 bases between. The CDR3 spells CASSSRAATGELFF. The CDR3 bases are TGCGCCAGCAGCTCAAGAGCAGCCACCGGGGAGCTGTTTTTT.

In this sample, this clonotype turned up many times. This chain links TRBV29-1 with TRBJ2-1, with 13 bases matching TRBD2. The CDR3 has 14 amino acids. Per the germline V gene, CDR1 is SQVTM and CDR2 is ANQGSEA. V shed 4 bases, J shed 4 bases, and the junction held 1 base outside the gene matches. DNA of the CDR3: TGCAGCGTTGGGACTAGCGGGGGATACAATGAGCAGTTCTTC. Encoded protein: CSVGTSGGYNEQFF.

The CDR3 coding sequence is TGCGCCAGCAGCCCTCGGACAGGCGGGGATTCACCCCTCCACTTT. Encoded protein: CASSPRTGGDSPLHF. The chain recombines TRBV5-1 with TRBJ1-6; 7 bases match TRBD1. Looked up from germline, CDR1 is SGHRS and CDR2 is YFSETQ. This CDR3 has 15 amino acids. The trim removed 4 bases at V and 8 bases at J, leaving 9 bases unmatched.

The genes are TRBV11-1 and TRBJ1-4, with TRBD1 matching 7 bases. The trim removed 5 bases at V and 2 bases at J, leaving 23 bases unmatched. This CDR3 has 21 residues. Germline V gene data show CDR1 as SGHAT and CDR2 as FQDESV (reference sequence). The CDR3 region has the DNA TGTGCCAGCAGCCTATCGCGGGGCAAGGGACAGACTTTGATCACTAATGAAAAACTGTTTTTT. It specifies CASSLSRGKGQTLITNEKLFF.

In its sample, this clonotype was seen many times. The chain employs TRBV5-1 and TRBJ2-2; no clear D. In germline, CDR1 is SGHRS, CDR2 YFSETQ. V was clipped by 2 bases and J by 3 bases, with 14 bases between them. The CDR3 has 16 residues. The CDR3 bases are TGCGCCAGCAGCTTTCCGTTACCGTCGGACACCGGGGAGCTGTTTTTT. It specifies CASSFPLPSDTGELFF.

This clonotype was detected a few times. V is TRBV5-1 and J is TRBJ2-1; tentative D call: TRBD2 (6 bases). Germline-derived CDR1 and CDR2 are SGHRS and YFSETQ. CDR3 length equals 13 residues. The V and J ends lost 0 bases and 10 bases respectively, with 11 bases between them. CDR3: CASSLAGVGEQFF. Written as DNA, the CDR3 is TGCGCCAGCAGCTTGGCGGGGGTAGGAGAGCAGTTCTTC.

In its sample, this clonotype was seen a few times. The genes are TRBV12-3 or TRBV12-4 and TRBJ2-3; tentative D call: TRBD2 (5 bases). CDR3 length: 16 amino acids. The V end was cut by 0 bases, the J end by 2 bases, with 12 bases between. CDR3 amino acids: CASSLAGERATDTQYF. CDR3 in DNA: TGTGCCAGCAGTTTAGCCGGGGAGAGGGCCACAGATACGCAGTATTTT.

This clonotype came up a few times. The genes are TRBV5-6 and TRBJ2-3, with 7 bases aligning to TRBD2. V trimming: 1 base; J trimming: 6 bases; junction bases outside the gene matches: 5. Germline V lookup: CDR1 SGHDT, CDR2 YYEEEE. The length of the CDR3 is 14 residues. CDR3 sequence: CASSLRLAPDTQYF. The CDR3 coding sequence is TGTGCCAGCAGCTTGAGACTAGCTCCCGATACGCAGTATTTT.

CDR3 sequence reads: CATSRSSDEQFF. The CDR3 DNA reads TGTGCCACCAGCAGAAGCTCCGATGAGCAGTTCTTC. The chain is built from TRBV15 and TRBJ2-1; D remains ambiguous. Per the germline V gene, CDR1 is LNHNV and CDR2 is YYDKDF (reference sequence). CDR3 length: 12 residues. The V end was cut by 2 bases, the J end by 8 bases, with 7 bases between.

This clonotype was seen a few times. The rearrangement links TRBV7-2 to TRBJ2-7, with 8 positions matching TRBD2. The CDR3 spans 13 residues. Germline loops: CDR1 SGHTA, CDR2 FQGNSA. With V trimmed by 2 bases and J by 6 bases, 3 bases remained unmatched. The CDR3 DNA sequence: TGTGCCAGCAGCTTAACCGCGGGAGGCGAGCAGTACTTC. This translates into CASSLTAGGEQYF. Variable domain in full (rest from reference TRBV7-2 and TRBJ2-7): GAGVSQSPSNKVTEKGKDVELRCDPISGHTALYWYRQSLGQGLEFLIYFQGNSAPDKSGLPSDRFSAERTGGSVSTLTIQRTQQEDSAVYLCASSLTAGGEQYFGPGTRLTVT.

V is TRBV11-2 and J is TRBJ2-7, with D perhaps TRBD2 (6 bases). The length of the CDR3 is 15 residues. From germline, CDR1 is SGHAT and CDR2 FQNNGV. V was trimmed by 3 bases and J by 0 bases, leaving 12 bases between them. The CDR3 nucleotides read TGTGCCAGCAGCTTCCTTACGACTAGCTCCTACGAGCAGTACTTC. This translates into CASSFLTTSSYEQYF.

This clonotype was counted many times. The CDR3 sequence is CASSSMSQPQHF. CDR3 DNA: TGTGCCAGCAGCTCCATGAGTCAGCCCCAGCATTTT. This rearrangement joins TRBV7-9 to TRBJ1-5; D is uncertain. Trimming took 4 bases from V and 6 from J, leaving 7 bases between them. The CDR3 extends over 12 amino acids. CDR1 and CDR2 from the germline V gene are SEHNR and FQNEAQ (reference sequence).

This clonotype was observed many times. J is TRBJ2-1 and V is TRBV6-1; the D gene is possibly TRBD1 (7 bases). Trimming took off 8 bases at V and 3 bases at J, with 17 bases between the two ends. The V gene's germline CDR1 is MNHNS and CDR2 SASEGT. The CDR3 is 15 residues long. The CDR3 coding sequence is TGTGCCAGCTCCCGGGCGGGGACAGTCTACAATGAGCAGTTCTTC. Translated, it gives CASSRAGTVYNEQFF.

This clonotype was seen many times. The V gene is TRBV12-3 or TRBV12-4, the J gene TRBJ2-1; TRBD2 aligns across 9 bases. The J segment lost 5 bases and the V segment lost 4 bases, leaving 3 bases of the junction unmatched. This CDR3 contains 14 residues. The CDR3, as DNA: TGTGCCAGCAGTTCTAGCGGGATAGACAATGAGCAGTTCTTC. This sequence encodes CASSSSGIDNEQFF.

This clonotype was detected only a few times. The chain uses TRBV10-3 and TRBJ2-5, with TRBD2 identical over 10 bases. The ends lost 8 bases at V and 4 bases at J; junction bases unmatched: 7. This CDR3 spans 14 amino acids. Germline V gene data show CDR1 as ENHRY and CDR2 as SYGVKD. CDR3 protein: CAISAAGGPETQYF. CDR3 DNA: TGTGCCATCTCGGCAGCGGGAGGGCCAGAGACCCAGTACTTC.

The gene calls are TRBV11-1 and TRBJ2-1, with TRBD2 identical over 9 bases. Trimming cost V 2 bases and J 15 bases; bases outside gene matches: 23. Germline values: CDR1 SGHAT, CDR2 FQDESV (reference sequence). This CDR3 is 18 amino acids long. CDR3 protein: CASSLLKAGFLSGGPPFF. CDR3 DNA sequence: TGTGCCAGCAGCTTACTCAAGGCAGGCTTCCTTAGCGGGGGCCCACCGTTCTTC.

This clonotype turned up a few times. The rearrangement joins TRBV3-1 to TRBJ1-1, with D possibly matching TRBD1 (6 bases). This CDR3 is 15 amino acids long. Germline V gives CDR1 LGHDT, CDR2 YNNKEL (reference sequence). V was shortened by 0 bases and J by 5 bases, with 13 bases between the two germline ends. This CDR3 is CASSQEVGGRTEAFF. CDR3 DNA: TGTGCCAGCAGCCAAGAGGTGGGGGGGCGGACTGAAGCTTTCTTT.

Many counts were recorded for this clonotype. The CDR3 is CASSEAAGAYNEQFF. CDR3 DNA sequence: TGTGCCAGCAGTGAAGCAGCGGGGGCCTACAATGAGCAGTTCTTC. The chain recombines TRBV6-1 with TRBJ2-1; TRBD2 matches 8 bases. CDR3 length equals 15 residues. Per the germline V gene, CDR1 is MNHNS and CDR2 is SASEGT. V lost 0 bases, J lost 2 bases, and 0 bases stayed unmatched.

The chain joins TRBV5-1 to TRBJ1-1; no definite D call. The CDR3 is 14 amino acids. Trimming pared 3 bases from V and 5 bases from J, leaving 14 bases between. Germline values: CDR1 SGHRS, CDR2 YFSETQ. The CDR3 reads CASSSQPEGTEAFF. DNA of the CDR3: TGCGCCAGCAGCTCCCAGCCGGAGGGTACTGAAGCTTTCTTT.

This clonotype has more than one count but fewer than ten. The CDR3 loop reads CASSAGGRLQETQYF. Here the CDR3 DNA reads TGTGCCAGCAGCGCCGGGGGCCGGCTCCAAGAGACCCAGTACTTC. The V and J genes are TRBV9 and TRBJ2-5, with D possibly called TRBD1 or TRBD2 (6 bases each). Germline V gene lookup returns CDR1 SGDLS and CDR2 YYNGEE. V lost 3 bases, J lost 1 base, and 13 bases lay in between. The CDR3 is 15 amino acids.

CDR3 amino acids: CASSSRLAGGQETQYF. CDR3 sequence (DNA): TGTGCCAGCAGCTCACGACTAGCGGGAGGACAGGAGACCCAGTACTTC. This chain uses TRBV21-1 with TRBJ2-5; the table calls TRBD2, which could not be checked here. TRBV21-1 counts as a pseudogene. There are 16 residues in the CDR3.

The chain carries TRBV18 and TRBJ1-2; maybe TRBD1 (6 bases). The CDR3 runs 15 residues. V was pared by 2 bases and J by 3 bases, with 13 bases between. From germline, CDR1 is KGHSH and CDR2 LQKENI. Here the CDR3 reads CASSPRTGNDYGYTF. The CDR3 DNA reads TGTGCCAGCTCACCAAGAACAGGGAACGACTATGGCTACACCTTC. Full variable domain (rest looked up from reference TRBV18 and TRBJ1-2): NAGVMQNPRHLVRRRGQEARLRCSPMKGHSHVYWYRQLPEEGLKFMVYLQKENIIDESGMPKERFSAEFPKEGPSILRIQQVVRGDSAAYFCASSPRTGNDYGYTFGSGTRLTVV.

This clonotype was recorded a few times. The chain joins TRBV20-1 to TRBJ2-1; 7 positions match TRBD2. After removal of 8 bases from V and 14 bases from J, the junction contained 18 bases not matched to a gene. There are 13 residues in the CDR3. Germline V lookup: CDR1 DFQATT, CDR2 SNEGSKA (reference sequence). CDR3 amino acids: CSSAGLRGSVEFF. DNA of the CDR3: TGCAGTTCCGCTGGTTTACGCGGGAGCGTTGAGTTCTTC.

This clonotype was seen ten or more times. The V call is TRBV5-1, the J call TRBJ2-1; 14 bases match TRBD2. Germline values: CDR1 SGHRS, CDR2 YFSETQ. CDR3 length: 16 residues. The ends lost 0 bases at V and 9 bases at J; junction bases unmatched: 5. The CDR3 reads CASSLVTSGGAGEQFF. CDR3 in DNA: TGCGCCAGCAGCTTGGTGACTAGCGGGGGGGCGGGTGAGCAGTTCTTC.

This clonotype was seen more than once but under ten times. V is TRBV12-3 or TRBV12-4 and J is TRBJ2-1, with 10 positions matching TRBD2. The J segment lost 15 bases and the V segment lost 6 bases, leaving 5 bases of the junction unmatched. This CDR3 has 11 amino acids. The CDR3: CASRSGGAWFF. In DNA form, the CDR3 reads TGTGCCAGCAGAAGCGGGGGGGCCTGGTTCTTC.

This clonotype was seen at least ten times. The V and J genes are TRBV4-1 and TRBJ2-3; no clear D gene. The germline V gene encodes CDR1 MGHRA and CDR2 YSYEKL. This CDR3 is 14 amino acids long. V lost 0 bases and J lost 0, with 4 bases in between. The DNA for the CDR3 is TGCGCCAGCAGCCAAGATACGAGCACAGATACGCAGTATTTT. As protein: CASSQDTSTDTQYF.

This clonotype has just a few counts. The chain recombines TRBV5-1 with TRBJ2-1, with 7 bases that match TRBD2. J gave up 6 bases and V 1 base, and 7 bases lay outside the gene matches. CDR1 SGHRS and CDR2 YFSETQ come from the germline V gene. The CDR3 is 15 amino acids. The DNA for the CDR3 is TGCGCCAGCAGCTTGATCAGTCCTAGCGGCAATGAGCAGTTCTTC. Protein product: CASSLISPSGNEQFF.

This clonotype showed up many times. This sequence joins TRBV5-1 and TRBJ2-5; D gene ambiguous. There are 13 residues in the CDR3. Germline CDR1 and CDR2: SGHRS and YFSETQ. Trimming removed 0 bases from V and 5 bases from J, with 8 bases in between. In DNA, the CDR3 is TGCGCCAGCAGCTTGGCCGTATCGGAGACCCAGTACTTC. Translating it yields CASSLAVSETQYF.

This clonotype was detected ten times or more. The V gene is TRBV29-1, the J gene TRBJ2-5; TRBD2 is a possible D gene (5 bases). V was pared by 7 bases and J by 2 bases, with 11 bases between. This CDR3 is 12 amino acids long. Per the germline V gene, CDR1 is SQVTM and CDR2 is ANQGSEA. CDR3 sequence reads: CSAAAGQETQYF. The DNA for the CDR3 is TGCAGCGCAGCGGCGGGTCAAGAGACCCAGTACTTC. Complete variable domain (other parts from reference TRBV29-1 and TRBJ2-5): SAVISQKPSRDICQRGTSLTIQCQVDSQVTMMFWYRQQPGQSLTLIATANQGSEATYESGFVIDKFPISRPNLTFSTLTVSNMSPEDSSIYLCSAAAGQETQYFGPGTRLLVL.

In the case of this clonotype: Relative to the germline gene, one junction end is altered; a read error may explain this. The CDR3 region is CASSPSGAGELF. The CDR3 DNA follows: TGCGCCAGCAGCCCTTCGGGAGCGGGAGAGCTCTTC. The chain uses TRBV5-1 and TRBJ2-1, with 8 bases that match TRBD2. The CDR3 covers 12 residues. Per the germline V gene, CDR1 is SGHRS and CDR2 is YFSETQ.